Only a few counts were recorded for the clone carrying this TCR beta chain. This sample is drawn from a study of tumor and adjacent non-tumor tissue in lung cancer. Whole-study context: Stage I to III disease affected approximately 11 men and 5 women aged roughly 30 to 80. On average, productive TCRbeta reads reached roughly 4 million per sample.

No cell sorting was done before RNA was extracted from the tissue. The library came from three nested PCR rounds adapted from ARM-PCR protocols. TCRdb called the multiplex PCR reads again in MiXCR, with one record for every CDR3 protein. The sample lists 65,000 to 95,000 distinct CDR3 sequences; approximately 79% were seen once. The germline gives CDR1 SGDLS, CDR2 YYNGEE. The CDR3 contains 16 residues. The V and J ends lost 2 bases and 2 bases respectively, with 14 bases between them. The J gene is TRBJ1-3, the V gene TRBV9, with a weak D call TRBD1 (5 bases). Material for sequencing was lung tumor tissue. This TCR came from a woman aged 45 to 65 with non-small cell lung cancer. This chain's CDR3 is CASSVDTGGTGNTIYF. In DNA, the CDR3 is TGTGCCAGCAGCGTGGACACCGGGGGTACTGGAAACACCATATATTTT.